A single sample gave rise to the 7 T cell receptor beta chains below, sequenced in a study of graft-versus-host responses after intestinal transplantation. The authors plated approximately 200,000 CFSE-labeled responder cells with approximately 200,000 irradiated, violet-dye-labeled stimulator cells. Libraries were prepared by immunoSEQ multiplex PCR; TCRdb keeps only in-frame clonotypes and omits some of them. The sample holds about 7,000 clones, about 28% seen once. Sequences were derived from alloreactive CD8+ T cells from a mixed lymphocyte reaction culture, sampled before transplantation. Specified subset: CFSE-low proliferating T cells sorted from approximately six-day pre-transplant mixed lymphocyte reaction (GvH or HvG direction). These receptors were obtained from a human patient who was an organ donor for intestinal transplantation.

Details on this clone: One end of the junction varies from germline; a read error may be responsible. The chain is built from TRBV7-3 and TRBJ2-7, with a tentative D call TRBD1 (6 bases). This CDR3 region has 14 residues. The germline V gene encodes CDR1 SGHTA and CDR2 FQGTGA. In DNA, the CDR3 is TGCGCCAGCAGCCAAGTCAGGGGACCCTACGAGCAGTACTTC. Translating gives CASSQVRGPYEQYF.

This clone turned up a few times. Here the CDR3 reads CASSLGTRDGGYTF. CDR3 in DNA: TGTGCCAGCAGCTTAGGCACAAGGGATGGGGGCTACACCTTC. The genes are TRBV7-8 and TRBJ1-2; D is uncertain. Trimming cost V 1 base and J 8 bases, with 14 bases left between them. Germline CDR1 is SGHVS and CDR2 is FQNEAQ. This CDR3 has 14 amino acids.

A few counts support this clone. This chain uses TRBV7-2 with TRBJ2-5; D perhaps matches TRBD1 (5 bases). The better agreement between TRBJ2-7 and the DNA end casts doubt on the J call. This CDR3 is built from 17 residues. The germline gives CDR1 SGHTA, CDR2 FQGNSA. CDR3 DNA: TGTGCCAGCAGCAACCAGACAGCCCAGTTAAGTACCTACGAGCAGTACTTC. Protein sequence: CASSNQTAQLSTYEQYF.

The rearrangement links TRBV6-1 to TRBJ2-1; D gene unclear. Germline V gene data show CDR1 as MNHNS and CDR2 as SASEGT. This CDR3 spans 13 amino acids. V was shortened by 1 base and J by 12 bases, with 13 bases between the two germline ends. Here the CDR3 DNA reads TGTGCCAGCAGTGAAGTTGTCAGGTGGACGCAGTTCTTC. It translates to CASSEVVRWTQFF.

This clone was observed a few times. The J gene is TRBJ1-2, the V gene TRBV7-3; possible D gene TRBD1, 5 bases. CDR1 and CDR2 from the germline V gene are SGHTA and FQGTGA. V was clipped by 2 bases and J by 0 bases, with 13 bases between them. This CDR3 region has 16 residues. The CDR3 DNA reads TGTGCCAGCAGCTTAGTGCCCCAGGGTTCTAACTATGGCTACACCTTC. This translates into CASSLVPQGSNYGYTF.

The chain uses TRBV7-9 and TRBJ2-7, with 8 positions matching TRBD1. Germline V gene lookup returns CDR1 SEHNR and CDR2 FQNEAQ (reference sequence). The V segment lost 5 bases and the J segment 4 bases; nucleotides outside the gene matches: 7. CDR3 length: 14 residues. The CDR3 DNA reads TGTGCCAGCAGCGCGGACAGGGTGATGTACGAGCAGTACTTC. This translates into CASSADRVMYEQYF.

The CDR3 spells CASSRGGRPYGYTF. CDR3 nucleotides: TGTGCCAGCAGCCGAGGGGGCCGTCCCTATGGCTACACCTTC. The rearrangement uses TRBV5-8 and TRBJ1-2; 7 bases map to TRBD1. Germline loops: CDR1 SGHTS, CDR2 YDEGEE. CDR3 size: 14 residues. V shed 4 bases and J 4 bases; nucleotides not matched to a gene: 7.